What follows are 18 T cell receptor beta chains derived from one specimen sequenced in a study of CXCR3-negative and CXCR3-positive naive CD8 T cells. All TRB cDNA libraries came from 5' RACE performed with UMI labels. No DNA is given; TCRdb re-called the 5' RACE reads and lists each CDR3 protein once. The sample data list some 130,000 distinct CDR3 sequences. The sequencing sample was made of naive CXCR3- CD8+ T cells from blood. Stated subset: CD45RO-CCR7+CD27+CD95- naive CD8+ T cells lacking CXCR3 (TNR3-). Receptors originate from a human donor in good health. Some clones in this sample may be carry-over from other donors' samples.

CDR3 residues: CSARGLDGLAGGPGMVETQYF. J is TRBJ2-5 and V is TRBV20-1; TCRdb designates TRBD2, a call that cannot be tested without DNA. Germline CDR1 and CDR2: DFQATT and SNEGSKA (reference sequence). The CDR3 sequence is 21 residues long.

CDR3: CASSSETWATTGDEQFF. The rearrangement uses TRBV6-2 or TRBV6-3 and TRBJ2-1; TCRdb selects TRBD1, and the lack of DNA leaves this call unchecked. Germline loops: CDR1 MNHEY, CDR2 SVGEGT. The CDR3 consists of 17 residues.

The chain joins TRBV27 to TRBJ2-7; TCRdb's assignment of TRBD1 cannot be checked, as there is no DNA. CDR1 and CDR2 (germline): MNHEY, SMNVEV (reference sequence). The CDR3 extends over 13 amino acids. The CDR3 region is CASSQGSLYEQYF.

The genes are TRBV6-5 and TRBJ2-2; the D gene TCRdb calls, TRBD2, cannot be checked with no DNA. This CDR3 has 14 residues. CDR1 is MNHEY and CDR2 is SVGAGI in the germline V gene. The CDR3 spells CASRGTTTTGELFF.

The chain uses TRBV11-2 and TRBJ2-3. CDR1 SGHAT and CDR2 FQNNGV come from the germline V gene. The CDR3 is 14 amino acids. CDR3: CASSLKASTDTQYF.

The chain has TRBV4-1 and TRBJ1-5; TCRdb's D call of TRBD1 is untestable without DNA. The V gene's germline CDR1 is MGHRA and CDR2 YSYEKL. The length of the CDR3 is 14 residues. CDR3 sequence: CASSQDVFQGPQHF.

The chain combines TRBV9 with TRBJ2-7; without DNA, the TCRdb call of TRBD1 cannot be checked. Germline lookup yields CDR1 SGDLS and CDR2 YYNGEE. The CDR3 sequence is 19 residues long. The CDR3 spells CASSLGGRSGTGGNYEPYF.

The chain joins TRBV28 to TRBJ1-2; no DNA is available, so the TRBD1 call from TCRdb remains unchecked. CDR1 is MDHEN and CDR2 is SYDVKM in the germline V gene. There are 14 residues in the CDR3. CDR3: CASSSDRGLNGYTF.

The J gene is TRBJ1-5, the V gene TRBV13; TCRdb calls TRBD1, which cannot be checked without DNA. Germline CDR1 PRHDT, CDR2 FYEKMQ (reference sequence). The CDR3 has 15 amino acids. CDR3 residues: CASSLQVTGNQPQHF.

This sequence joins TRBV2 and TRBJ1-2; TCRdb selects TRBD1, and the lack of DNA leaves this call unchecked. The CDR3 is 16 residues long. Germline CDR1 reads SNHLY; CDR2 reads FYNNEI. CDR3 loop: CASSDIGQGALYGYTF. The variable domain in full, completed from reference TRBV2 and TRBJ1-2, reads EPEVTQTPSHQVTQMGQEVILRCVPISNHLYFYWYRQILGQKVEFLVSFYNNEISEKSEIFDDQFSVERPDGSNFTLKIRSTKLEDSAMYFCASSDIGQGALYGYTFGSGTRLTVV.

This chain joins TRBV7-6 and TRBJ2-2; TCRdb's D gene call, TRBD2, goes unchecked for lack of DNA. This CDR3 contains 16 residues. CDR1 and CDR2 (germline): SGHVS, FNYEAQ. Here the CDR3 reads CASSLVISGATGELFF.

The chain is built from TRBV15 and TRBJ2-1; the D call from TCRdb, TRBD1, cannot be confirmed without DNA. This CDR3 comprises 18 residues. Per the germline V gene, CDR1 is LNHNV and CDR2 is YYDKDF (reference sequence). CDR3 residues: CATSRVPPLAPPGNEQFF.

The CDR3 spells CSAHHPINYGYTF. The rearrangement joins TRBV20-1 to TRBJ1-2. The CDR3 length is 13 residues. Germline V gives CDR1 DFQATT, CDR2 SNEGSKA (reference sequence).

V and J are TRBV21-1 and TRBJ1-1; TCRdb selects TRBD1, and the lack of DNA leaves this call unchecked. TRBV21-1 is recorded as a pseudogene. The CDR3 is 15 amino acids. CDR3 protein: CASSNRTVGDTEAFF.

This rearrangement joins TRBV15 to TRBJ2-3; TCRdb's assignment of TRBD1 cannot be checked, as there is no DNA. Germline CDR1 reads LNHNV; CDR2 reads YYDKDF (reference sequence). The CDR3 covers 16 residues. The CDR3: CATSRDGRDRTDTQYF.

The chain employs TRBV2 and TRBJ2-5; TCRdb gives TRBD2 as the D gene, but with no DNA this cannot be confirmed. This CDR3 region has 14 residues. Germline CDR1 and CDR2: SNHLY and FYNNEI. CDR3 sequence: CASRSSSGQETQYF.

The V call is TRBV29-1, the J call TRBJ2-7. The CDR3 totals 12 residues. Germline assignment: CDR1 SQVTM and CDR2 ANQGSEA. CDR3 amino acids: CSVEDQGAEQYF.

V is TRBV7-9 and J is TRBJ2-5; TCRdb proposes TRBD1, but this gene call is untestable without DNA. The CDR3 runs to 18 residues. Germline V gives CDR1 SEHNR, CDR2 FQNEAQ (reference sequence). The CDR3 is CASSLIRTGTRYQETQYF.